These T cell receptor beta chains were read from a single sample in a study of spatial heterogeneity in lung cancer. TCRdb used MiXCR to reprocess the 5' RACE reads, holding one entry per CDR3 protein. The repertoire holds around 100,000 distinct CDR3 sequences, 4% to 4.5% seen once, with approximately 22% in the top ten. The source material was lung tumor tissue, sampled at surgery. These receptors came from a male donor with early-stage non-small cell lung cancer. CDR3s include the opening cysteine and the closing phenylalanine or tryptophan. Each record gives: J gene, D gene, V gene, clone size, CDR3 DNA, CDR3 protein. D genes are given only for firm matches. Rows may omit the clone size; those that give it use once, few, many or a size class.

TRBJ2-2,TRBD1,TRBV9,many,TGTGCCAGCAGCGCCTGGACAGGGGACTCGACCGGGGAGCTGTTTTTT,CASSAWTGDSTGELFF
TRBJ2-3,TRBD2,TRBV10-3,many,TGTGCCATCAGTGAGAGTAGAGGGGCTAGCGGGAAAGTCTCGCAGTATTTT,CAISESRGASGKVSQYF
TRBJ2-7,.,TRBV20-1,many,TGCAGTGCTAGAATCCCGTACGAGCAGTACTTC,CSARIPYEQYF
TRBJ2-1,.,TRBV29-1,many,TGCAGCGCCGGGTTAGCGTACAATGAGCAGTTCTTC,CSAGLAYNEQFF
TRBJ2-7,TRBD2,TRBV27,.,TGTGCCAGCAGTTTATTAGCGGGAGCACTCCTTTTGGAGCAGTACTTC,CASSLLAGALLLEQYF
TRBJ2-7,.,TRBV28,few,TGTGCCAGTACACGGACGGGAGCGGGCTCCTACGAGCAGTACTTC,CASTRTGAGSYEQYF
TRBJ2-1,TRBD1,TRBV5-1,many,TGCGCCAGCAGCTTGGGGGACAGATACAATGAGCAGTTCTTC,CASSLGDRYNEQFF
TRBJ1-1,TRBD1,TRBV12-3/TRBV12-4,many,TGTGCCAGCAGTTTAGAGGGGACAGGACTCACTGAAGCTTTCTTT,CASSLEGTGLTEAFF
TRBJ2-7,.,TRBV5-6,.,TGTGCCAGCAGCTTGGCCCCTGTCCGCGGGGAGCAGTACTTC,CASSLAPVRGEQYF
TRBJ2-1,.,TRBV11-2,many,TGTGCCAGCAGCTTCAGGACCTCGACTAGTCTGGGGAATGAGCAGTTCTTC,CASSFRTSTSLGNEQFF
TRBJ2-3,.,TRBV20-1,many,TGCAGTGCTCTCCCCCTGACAGATACGCAGTATTTT,CSALPLTDTQYF
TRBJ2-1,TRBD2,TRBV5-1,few,TGCGCCAGCAGCAGCCCTAGCGGGTATAGGTCCTACAATGAGCAGTTCTTC,CASSSPSGYRSYNEQFF
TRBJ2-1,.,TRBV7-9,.,TGTGCCAGCAAGATTAGCGGATACAATGAGCAGTTCTTC,CASKISGYNEQFF
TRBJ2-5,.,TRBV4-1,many,TGCGCCAGCAGCCAACGGGACTCCCACAAGAAGACCCAGTACTTC,CASSQRDSHKKTQYF
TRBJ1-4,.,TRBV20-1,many,TGCAGTGCTAAGGCGGATCTGAGTGAAAAACTGTTTTTT,CSAKADLSEKLFF
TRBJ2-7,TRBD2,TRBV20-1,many,TGCAGTGCTAGTAGCGGGATACCACCCTACGAGCAGTACTTC,CSASSGIPPYEQYF
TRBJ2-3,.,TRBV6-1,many,TGTGCCAGCAGTGAGGGGTTAAGTGATACGCAGTATTTT,CASSEGLSDTQYF
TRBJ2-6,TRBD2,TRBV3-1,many,TGTGCCAGCAGCCGACTAGCGGGAGGATCCTCTGGGGCCAACGTCCTGACTTTC,CASSRLAGGSSGANVLTF
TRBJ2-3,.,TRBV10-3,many,TGTGCCACCGGCGGCACTAGCACAGATACGCAGTATTTT,CATGGTSTDTQYF
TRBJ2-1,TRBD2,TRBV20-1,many,TGCAGTGCTAGTGAGCTAGCGGGAGACAATGAGCAGTTCTTC,CSASELAGDNEQFF
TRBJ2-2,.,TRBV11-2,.,TGTGCCAGCAGCACGCGGCTGACTAGGGACGCGAACACCGGGGAGCTGTTTTTT,CASSTRLTRDANTGELFF
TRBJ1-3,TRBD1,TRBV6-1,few,TGTGCCAGCAGTGAAATCGTGTGGGACAGATCTGGAAACACCATATATTTT,CASSEIVWDRSGNTIYF
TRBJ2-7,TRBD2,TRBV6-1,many,TGTGCCAGCAGAAGAGGACTAGCGGGAGGGCTTCATTTTGGGGAGCAGTACTTC,CASRRGLAGGLHFGEQYF
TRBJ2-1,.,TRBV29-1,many,TGCAGCGTTGAGGGGGTTGTTCAGCGTACCTCCTACAATGAGCAGTTCTTC,CSVEGVVQRTSYNEQFF
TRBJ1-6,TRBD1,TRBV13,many,TGTGCCAGCAGCTCAATCCTGGACAGGGCATCACCCCTCCACTTT,CASSSILDRASPLHF
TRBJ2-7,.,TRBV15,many,TGTGCCACCAGCGAACAGGGTCGCGAGCAGTACTTC,CATSEQGREQYF
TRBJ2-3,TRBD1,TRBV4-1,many,TGCGCCAGCAGCCTGGGACAGGAGGGGGATACGCAGTATTTT,CASSLGQEGDTQYF
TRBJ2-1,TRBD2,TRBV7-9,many,TGTGCCAGCAGCTTACTAGGACTAGCGTCGATCAATGAGCAGTTCTTC,CASSLLGLASINEQFF
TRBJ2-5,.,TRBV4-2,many,TGTGCCAGCAGCCAACTAGGGGAGACCCAGTACTTC,CASSQLGETQYF
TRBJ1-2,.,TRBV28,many,TGTGCCAGCAGTCCCCTGTGGGGTGCATATGGCTACACCTTC,CASSPLWGAYGYTF
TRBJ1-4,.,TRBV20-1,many,TGCAGTGCCCGGACAAGGAATAATGAAAAACTGTTTTTT,CSARTRNNEKLFF
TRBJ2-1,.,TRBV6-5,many,TGTGCCAGCAGTTACGATACTAGAGGGGACAATGAGCAGTTCTTC,CASSYDTRGDNEQFF
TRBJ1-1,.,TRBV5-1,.,TGCGCCAGCAGCAGCGGGAGTTGGGGCACTGAAGCTTTCTTT,CASSSGSWGTEAFF
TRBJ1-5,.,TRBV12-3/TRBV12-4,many,TGTGCCAGTAGGAGGTGGGGGAGCAATCAGCCCCAGCATTTT,CASRRWGSNQPQHF
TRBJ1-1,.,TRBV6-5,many,TGTGCCAGCAGTTACGAAACAGGAGTTACTGAAGCTTTCTTT,CASSYETGVTEAFF
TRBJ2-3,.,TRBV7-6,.,TGTGCCAGCAGTACGGACTGGAACACAGATACGCAGTATTTT,CASSTDWNTDTQYF
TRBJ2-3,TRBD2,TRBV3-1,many,TGTGCCAGCAGCCAAGACTGGGCTCCTAGCGGGGTCACAGATACGCAGTATTTT,CASSQDWAPSGVTDTQYF
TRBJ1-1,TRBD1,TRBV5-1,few,TGCGCCAGCAGTGGGGGACAGGGGTACCCTGAAGCTTTCTTT,CASSGGQGYPEAFF
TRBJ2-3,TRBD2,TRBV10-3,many,TGTGCCATCAGACTGGAGGGAACTAGCGGGGGTTCTACGCAGTATTTT,CAIRLEGTSGGSTQYF
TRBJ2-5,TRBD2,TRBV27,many,TGTGCCAGCAGTTCCGTAGCGGGGATTTTGGAAGAGACCCAGTACTTC,CASSSVAGILEETQYF
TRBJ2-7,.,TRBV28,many,TGTGCCAGCAGTTTGCTTCCAGGGAACGAGCAGTACTTC,CASSLLPGNEQYF
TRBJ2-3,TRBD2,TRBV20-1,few,TGCAGTGCTAGTTTTCGGGAGGGGGACACAGATACGCAGTATTTT,CSASFREGDTDTQYF
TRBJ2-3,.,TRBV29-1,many,TGCAGCGTTGTGGCCCCCGAGAGGGATACGCAGTATTTT,CSVVAPERDTQYF
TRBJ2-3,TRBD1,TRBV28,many,TGTGCCGTGACGAGGGGGCAAAGCACAGATACGCAGTATTTT,CAVTRGQSTDTQYF
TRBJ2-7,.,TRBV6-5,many,TGTGCCAGCAGCCCGGACAGCCACTACGAGCAGTACTTC,CASSPDSHYEQYF
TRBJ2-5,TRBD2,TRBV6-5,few,TGTGCCAGCAGTTACTGGGAGGGGAGAGTTCTAACCCAGTACTTC,CASSYWEGRVLTQYF
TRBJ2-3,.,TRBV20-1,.,TGCAGTGCTAGGAAGTTGCGCTTACGCACAGATACGCAGTATTTT,CSARKLRLRTDTQYF
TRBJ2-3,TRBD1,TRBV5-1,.,TGCGCCAGCAGCTTGGCCCCCAGGGGGCTGGAAGATACGCAGTATTTT,CASSLAPRGLEDTQYF
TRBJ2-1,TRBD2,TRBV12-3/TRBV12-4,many,TGTGCCAGCAGTTTTCCTAGCGGGGGTAATGAGCAGTTCTTC,CASSFPSGGNEQFF
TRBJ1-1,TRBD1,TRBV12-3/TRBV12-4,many,TGTGCCAGCAGCCCCGGGACAGGGGGCGAAACTGAAGCTTTCTTT,CASSPGTGGETEAFF
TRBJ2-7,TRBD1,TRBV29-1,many,TGCAGCGTCCGGGACAGGGCCCCTTACGAGCAGTACTTC,CSVRDRAPYEQYF